Listed here are 8 T cell receptor beta chains from one sample, sequenced in a study of CD8+ T cells in alopecia areata. Following extraction, RNA underwent reverse transcription to cDNA, which served as the sequencing template. The table came from immunoSEQ multiplex PCR; TCRdb's copy has only in-frame clones and leaves some out. The sample shows 150,000 to 200,000 clones, more than 50% of them seen only once. The treatment: oral pan-JAK inhibitor, 5-10 mg twice daily. The sequencing used CD4+ T cells sorted from blood, collected at week 24, from a patient treated with tofacitinib. Receptor source: a human donor with alopecia areata.

The chain combines TRBV29-1 with TRBJ1-2; 7 bases align to TRBD1. The J segment lost 8 bases and the V segment lost 0 bases, leaving 3 bases of the junction unmatched. CDR3 length equals 12 residues. Germline CDR1 is SQVTM and CDR2 is ANQGSEA. The CDR3 is CSVEDTGDGYTF. In DNA, the CDR3 is TGCAGCGTTGAAGATACAGGGGACGGCTACACCTTC.

The CDR3 nucleotides are TGCGCCAGCAGCCAACGGACAGGGGGGACCTACGAGCAGTACTTC. It translates to CASSQRTGGTYEQYF. V gene TRBV5-1 combines with J gene TRBJ2-7; TRBD1 matches at 10 bases. The CDR3 loop spans 15 amino acids. Losses at the gene ends were 4 bases for V and 2 bases for J; bases not matched to a gene: 6. Looked up from germline, CDR1 is SGHRS and CDR2 is YFSETQ.

The chain recombines TRBV7-2 with TRBJ1-6; TRBD1 might be the D (5 bases). V dropped 3 bases and J dropped 5 bases, with 14 bases sitting between them. CDR1 and CDR2 from the germline V gene are SGHTA and FQGNSA. The CDR3 contains 16 residues. The CDR3 is CASSLPPGRDNSPLHF. In nucleotides, the CDR3 is TGTGCCAGCAGCTTGCCCCCGGGACGGGATAATTCACCCCTCCACTTT.

The chain links TRBV29-1 to TRBJ2-1, with D possibly being TRBD1 (6 bases). Trimming left V 7 bases short and J 7 bases short, with 14 bases between. The CDR3 is 12 residues long. Germline CDR1 and CDR2: SQVTM and ANQGSEA. DNA of the CDR3: TGCAGCGCCAGCCCAGGGGCGAATGAGCAGTTCTTC. It codes for CSASPGANEQFF.

CDR3 residues: CASSQVAAAAQKYEQYF. The CDR3 region has the DNA TGCGCCAGCAGCCAAGTTGCCGCGGCAGCCCAAAAATACGAGCAGTACTTC. This chain joins TRBV4-1 and TRBJ2-7; no definite D call. Trimming stripped 1 base from V and 4 bases from J, with 20 bases between. CDR1 and CDR2 from the germline V gene are MGHRA and YSYEKL. This CDR3 is 17 amino acids long.

The chain links TRBV29-1 to TRBJ1-2; 11 bases line up with TRBD1. V was clipped by 3 bases and J by 4 bases; unmatched bases: 1. This CDR3 is 13 amino acids long. CDR1 SQVTM and CDR2 ANQGSEA come from the germline V gene. This chain's CDR3 is CSVDGTGGYGYTF. CDR3 coding DNA: TGCAGCGTTGACGGGACAGGGGGCTATGGCTACACCTTC. Looking up the rest from reference TRBV29-1 and TRBJ1-2 gives the full variable domain: SAVISQKPSRDICQRGTSLTIQCQVDSQVTMMFWYRQQPGQSLTLIATANQGSEATYESGFVIDKFPISRPNLTFSTLTVSNMSPEDSSIYLCSVDGTGGYGYTFGSGTRLTVV.

This rearrangement joins TRBV30 to TRBJ1-5, with unresolved D. The CDR3 consists of 14 residues. The V end was cut by 6 bases, the J end by 4 bases, with 16 bases between. Germline assignment: CDR1 GTSNPN and CDR2 SVGIG (reference sequence). This chain's CDR3 is CACKNKDLNQPQHF. CDR3 in DNA: TGTGCCTGCAAAAACAAAGACTTGAATCAGCCCCAGCATTTT.

The chain has TRBV5-1 and TRBJ2-1, with 9 bases fitting TRBD2. Germline CDR1 reads SGHRS; CDR2 reads YFSETQ. The CDR3 has 15 residues. Germline trimming cut 4 bases from V and 0 bases from J; bases unmatched to any gene: 2. CDR3 DNA: TGCGCCAGCAGCGTTAGCGGGGGCTCCTACAATGAGCAGTTCTTC. It specifies CASSVSGGSYNEQFF.